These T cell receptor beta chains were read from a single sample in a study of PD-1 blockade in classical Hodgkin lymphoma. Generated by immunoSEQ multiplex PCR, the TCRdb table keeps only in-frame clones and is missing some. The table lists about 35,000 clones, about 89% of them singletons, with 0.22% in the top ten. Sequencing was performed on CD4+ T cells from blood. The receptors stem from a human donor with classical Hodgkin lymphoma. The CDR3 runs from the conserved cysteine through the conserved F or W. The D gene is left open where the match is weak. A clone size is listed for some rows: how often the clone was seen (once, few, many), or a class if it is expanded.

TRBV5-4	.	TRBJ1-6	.	CASSRSGVEGSPLHF	TGTGCCAGCAGCCGGTCAGGGGTTGAGGGTTCACCCCTCCACTTT
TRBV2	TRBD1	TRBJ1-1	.	CASSGRGLDEAFF	TGTGCCAGCAGTGGCAGGGGGCTTGATGAAGCTTTCTTT
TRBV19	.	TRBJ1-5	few	CASSIGGQHNQPQHF	TGTGCCAGTAGTATCGGAGGACAGCACAATCAGCCCCAGCATTTT
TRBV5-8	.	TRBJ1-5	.	CASSYSRGALNQPQHF	TGTGCCAGCAGCTATAGTCGGGGGGCTCTCAATCAGCCCCAGCATTTT
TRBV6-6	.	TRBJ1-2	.	CASSGDKNYGYTF	TGTGCCAGCAGTGGTGACAAGAACTATGGCTACACCTTC
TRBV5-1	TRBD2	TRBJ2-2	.	CASTIAGGPLRTGELFF	TGCGCCAGCACCATAGCGGGGGGGCCGTTGCGCACCGGGGAGCTGTTTTTT
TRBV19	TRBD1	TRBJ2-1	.	CATRTGISYNEQFF	TGTGCCACCCGGACAGGGATCTCCTACAATGAGCAGTTCTTC
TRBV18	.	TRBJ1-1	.	CASSPDLNTEAFF	TGTGCCAGCTCCCCCGACTTGAACACTGAAGCTTTCTTT
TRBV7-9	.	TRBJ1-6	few	CASSLEVGNSPLHF	TGTGCCAGCAGCTTAGAGGTTGGGAATTCACCCCTCCACTTT
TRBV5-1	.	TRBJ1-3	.	CASSIGGSGNTIYF	TGCGCCAGCAGCATAGGGGGGTCTGGAAACACCATATATTTT
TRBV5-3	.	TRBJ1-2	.	CASSADRTYGYTF	TGTGCCAGCAGCGCCGACAGGACTTATGGCTACACCTTC
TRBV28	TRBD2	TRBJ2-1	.	CASSLAGGPSEQFF	TGTGCCAGCAGTTTAGCGGGAGGGCCAAGTGAGCAGTTCTTC
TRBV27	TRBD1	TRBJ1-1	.	CASSGQGAKRNTEAFF	TGTGCCAGCAGCGGACAGGGCGCAAAAAGGAACACTGAAGCTTTCTTT
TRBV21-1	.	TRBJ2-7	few	CASNAQGSYEQYF	TGTGCCAGCAACGCACAGGGCTCCTACGAGCAGTACTTC
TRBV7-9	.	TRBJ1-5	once	CASNGPADVKNQPQHF	TGTGCCAGCAATGGCCCAGCGGACGTAAAAAATCAGCCCCAGCATTTT
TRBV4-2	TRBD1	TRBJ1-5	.	CASSLRDRDNQPQHF	TGTGCCAGCAGCCTCCGGGACAGGGACAATCAGCCCCAGCATTTT
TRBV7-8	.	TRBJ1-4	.	CASSPDGPTNEKLFF	TGTGCCAGCAGCCCAGACGGCCCAACTAATGAAAAACTGTTTTTT
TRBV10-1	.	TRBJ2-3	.	CASSLLREGSTDTQYF	TGCGCCAGCAGTCTGCTCCGTGAGGGGAGCACAGATACGCAGTATTTT
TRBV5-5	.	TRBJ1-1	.	CASSGVTMNTEAFF	TGTGCCAGCAGCGGCGTTACAATGAACACTGAAGCTTTCTTT
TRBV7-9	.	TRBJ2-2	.	CASSVKGGRGPGTGELFF	TGTGCCAGCAGCGTTAAAGGAGGTCGCGGGCCAGGCACCGGGGAGCTGTTTTTT
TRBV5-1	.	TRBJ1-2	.	CASSLGQLYGYTF	TGCGCCAGCAGCTTGGGACAGCTTTATGGCTACACCTTC
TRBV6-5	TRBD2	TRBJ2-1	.	CASSQGGLGENEQFF	TGTGCCAGCAGCCAAGGGGGACTAGGCGAAAATGAGCAGTTCTTC
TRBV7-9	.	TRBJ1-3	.	CASSVSSGNTIYF	TGTGCCAGCAGCGTCAGCTCTGGAAACACCATATATTTT
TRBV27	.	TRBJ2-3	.	CASRKKGVYTDTQYF	TGTGCCAGCAGGAAGAAGGGGGTTTACACAGATACGCAGTATTTT
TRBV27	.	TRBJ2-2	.	CASSHPNTGELFF	TGTGCCAGCAGTCACCCGAACACCGGGGAGCTGTTTTTT
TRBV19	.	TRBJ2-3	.	CASSTNPRQGTDTQYF	TGTGCCAGTAGTACAAACCCTAGACAGGGCACAGATACGCAGTATTTT
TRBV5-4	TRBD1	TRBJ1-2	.	CASSYRQGALGGYTF	TGTGCCAGCAGCTACCGACAGGGGGCATTGGGTGGCTACACCTTC
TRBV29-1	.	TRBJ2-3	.	CSVTQGIVRTDTQYF	TGCAGCGTCACCCAGGGGATAGTAAGGACAGATACGCAGTATTTT
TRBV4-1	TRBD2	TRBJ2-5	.	CASSQGGGAEETQYF	TGCGCCAGCAGCCAAGGCGGGGGGGCCGAAGAGACCCAGTACTTC
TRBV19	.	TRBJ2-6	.	CASFITGTAGANVLTF	TGTGCCAGTTTTATAACCGGGACGGCTGGGGCCAACGTCCTGACTTTC
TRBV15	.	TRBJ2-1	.	CATSRDPTAVDEQFF	TGTGCCACCAGCAGAGACCCTACCGCGGTCGATGAGCAGTTCTTC
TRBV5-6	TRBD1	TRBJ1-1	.	CASTSHSTGKVTEAFF	TGTGCCAGCACCTCTCATTCGACAGGGAAGGTCACTGAAGCTTTCTTT
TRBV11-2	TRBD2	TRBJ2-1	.	CASSSASGSRWNEQFF	TGTGCCAGCAGCTCGGCTAGCGGGAGCAGATGGAATGAGCAGTTCTTC
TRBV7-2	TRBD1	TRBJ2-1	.	CASSLLFRTGGHNEQFF	TGTGCCAGCAGCTTACTTTTCAGGACAGGGGGACACAATGAGCAGTTCTTC
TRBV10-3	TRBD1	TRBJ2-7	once	CASTRDRGPVEQYF	TGTGCCAGTACGCGGGACAGGGGCCCCGTCGAGCAGTACTTC
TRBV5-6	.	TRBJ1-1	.	CASIQNTRETEAFF	TGTGCCAGCATCCAGAACACGAGGGAAACTGAAGCTTTCTTT
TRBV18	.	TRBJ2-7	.	CASSPVEGGYEQYF	TGTGCCAGCTCACCAGTTGAGGGGGGCTACGAGCAGTACTTC
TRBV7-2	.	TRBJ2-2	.	CASSLVAIGELFF	TGTGCCAGCAGCTTAGTAGCTATCGGGGAGCTGTTTTTT
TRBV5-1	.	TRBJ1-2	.	CASSPEYGYTF	TGCGCCAGCAGCCCGGAGTATGGCTACACCTTC
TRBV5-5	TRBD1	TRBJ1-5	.	CASSFGTGGGSGNQPQHF	TGTGCCAGCAGCTTCGGGACAGGGGGAGGTAGCGGCAATCAGCCCCAGCATTTT
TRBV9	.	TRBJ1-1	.	CASSPRDRHNTEAFF	TGTGCCAGCAGCCCCCGAGACAGACATAACACTGAAGCTTTCTTT
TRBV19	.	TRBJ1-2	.	CASSHLRVGGYTF	TGTGCCAGTAGTCATCTCAGGGTAGGAGGCTACACCTTC
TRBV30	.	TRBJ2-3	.	CAWSVGGTDTQYF	TGTGCCTGGAGTGTAGGGGGGACAGATACGCAGTATTTT
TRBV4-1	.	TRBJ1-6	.	CASSPPGTPYNSPLHF	TGCGCCAGCAGCCCCCCAGGGACACCCTATAATTCACCCCTCCACTTT
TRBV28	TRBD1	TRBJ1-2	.	CAGTGERGYGYTF	TGTGCCGGAACAGGGGAAAGGGGCTATGGCTACACCTTC
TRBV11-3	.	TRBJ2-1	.	CASSSGSRKDSYNEQFF	TGTGCCAGCAGCTCGGGATCCAGGAAGGACTCCTACAATGAGCAGTTCTTC
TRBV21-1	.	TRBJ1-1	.	CASRTEGLMNTEAFF	TGTGCCAGCAGGACTGAGGGGCTTATGAACACTGAAGCTTTCTTT
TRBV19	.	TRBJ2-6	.	CASSSGVGANVLTF	TGTGCCAGTAGTTCCGGGGTTGGGGCCAACGTCCTGACTTTC
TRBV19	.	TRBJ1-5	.	CASSLFRQINQPQHF	TGTGCCAGTAGTCTCTTCAGACAGATCAATCAGCCCCAGCATTTT
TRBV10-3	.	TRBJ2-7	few	CAISEGGGAYEQYF	TGTGCCATCAGTGAAGGGGGAGGGGCGTACGAGCAGTACTTC
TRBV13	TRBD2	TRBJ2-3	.	CASRDTSGAGGTDTQYF	TGTGCCAGTCGGGACACTAGCGGGGCGGGGGGCACAGATACGCAGTATTTT
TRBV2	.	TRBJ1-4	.	CASSSQSINEKLFF	TGTGCCAGCAGTTCACAGAGTATTAATGAAAAACTGTTTTTT
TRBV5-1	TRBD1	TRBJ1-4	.	CASSSGQGNEKLFF	TGCGCCAGCAGCTCCGGACAGGGGAATGAAAAACTGTTTTTT
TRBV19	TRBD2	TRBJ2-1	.	CASSMDSGRYNEQFF	TGTGCCAGTAGTATGGACAGCGGGAGGTACAATGAGCAGTTCTTC